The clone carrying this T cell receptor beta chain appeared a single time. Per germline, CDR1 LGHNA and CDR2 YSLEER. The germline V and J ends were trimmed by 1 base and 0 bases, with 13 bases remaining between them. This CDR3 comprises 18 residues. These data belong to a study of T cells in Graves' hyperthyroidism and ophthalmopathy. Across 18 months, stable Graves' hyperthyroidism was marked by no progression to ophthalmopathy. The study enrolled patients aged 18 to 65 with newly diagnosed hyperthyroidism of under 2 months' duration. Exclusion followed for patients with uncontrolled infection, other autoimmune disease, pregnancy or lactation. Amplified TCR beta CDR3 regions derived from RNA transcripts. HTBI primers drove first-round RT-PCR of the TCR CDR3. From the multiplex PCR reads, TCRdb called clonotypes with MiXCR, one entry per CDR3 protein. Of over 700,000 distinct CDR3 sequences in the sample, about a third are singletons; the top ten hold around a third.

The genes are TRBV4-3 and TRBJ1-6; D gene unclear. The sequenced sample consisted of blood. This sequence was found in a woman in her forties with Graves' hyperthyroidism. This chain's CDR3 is CASSQVSVSSSYNSPLHF. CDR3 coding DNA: TGCGCCAGCAGCCAAGTGTCAGTGTCGAGCTCCTATAATTCACCCCTCCACTTT.